This T cell receptor beta chain was sequenced for a study of shared clonotypes between healthy human individuals. General study findings and limits: How much donors shared clonotypes was expected to be affected by sequencing depth.

CDR3 length: 11 amino acids. V gave up 2 bases and J gave up 6 bases, with 3 bases separating them. Per the germline V gene, CDR1 is LNHDA and CDR2 is SQIVND (reference sequence). A remark on this clone: Its antigen is unidentified. The sample carries other DNA sequences with the same CDR3.

TCRdb's copy holds only in-frame clones and misses some; the assay was immunoSEQ multiplex PCR. This sample carries 1,400,000 or so clones, approximately 98.5% of them seen once, and the ten largest clones take under 0.45%. The receptor was isolated from a young man in good health. The V and J genes are TRBV19 and TRBJ2-3; D unclear. The specimen was naive CD4+ T cells sorted from blood. Subset indicated: CD45RA+ positively selected. The CDR3 loop reads CASSITDTQYF. The CDR3 DNA sequence: TGTGCCAGTAGTATAACGGATACGCAGTATTTT.